What follows are 31 T cell receptor beta chains derived from one specimen sequenced in a study of blood T cell repertoires in COVID-19. Sequenced by immunoSEQ multiplex PCR; TCRdb stores in-frame clones only, minus some. Of some 90,000 clones listed, about 84% are singletons. The source material was peripheral blood. All receptors come from a human donor in a cohort sampled during active COVID-19.

V gene TRBV19 combines with J gene TRBJ1-4; 8 bases line up with TRBD1. Per the germline V gene, CDR1 is LNHDA and CDR2 is SQIVND (reference sequence). The junction had 6 bases not matched to a gene; V was cut back by 9 bases and J by 0 bases. This CDR3 is built from 15 residues. CDR3 nucleotide sequence: TGTGCCAGCAGGACAGGGAGGTCAACTAATGAAAAACTGTTTTTT. It specifies CASRTGRSTNEKLFF.

The rearrangement joins TRBV5-6 to TRBJ1-6; D ambiguous. The CDR3 runs to 13 residues. Germline V gene sequence: CDR1 SGHDT, CDR2 YYEEEE. V gave up 0 bases and J gave up 7 bases, with 5 bases separating them. This CDR3 reads CASSLDRNSPLHF. DNA for the CDR3: TGTGCCAGCAGCTTGGACAGAAATTCACCCCTCCACTTT.

This rearrangement joins TRBV10-3 to TRBJ2-7; 14 positions agree with TRBD2. V was pared by 10 bases and J by 5 bases, with 16 bases of the junction left unmatched. Per the germline V gene, CDR1 is ENHRY and CDR2 is SYGVKD. The CDR3 totals 17 residues. DNA for the CDR3: TGTGCCACTAATGGACTCTGGGGGACTAGCGGGAGAGACGAGCAGTACTTC. Its protein product is CATNGLWGTSGRDEQYF.

This rearrangement joins TRBV20-1 to TRBJ1-3; D is perhaps TRBD1 (6 bases). The CDR3 has 16 amino acids. Germline values: CDR1 DFQATT, CDR2 SNEGSKA (reference sequence). The germline V and J ends were trimmed by 3 bases and 2 bases, with 17 bases remaining between them. CDR3 in amino acids: CSASIGGRRAGNTIYF. In DNA form, the CDR3 reads TGCAGTGCTAGTATCGGGGGGCGCAGGGCTGGAAACACCATATATTTT.

V is TRBV2 and J is TRBJ2-5; possibly TRBD2 for D (5 bases). Germline V CDR1 and CDR2: SNHLY, FYNNEI. The CDR3 totals 15 residues. The V and J ends lost 6 bases and 5 bases respectively, with 19 bases between them. The CDR3 DNA follows: TGTGCCAGCAGCCCCTCGGGAAGGGCGCGGGAGACCCAGTACTTC. Translating it yields CASSPSGRARETQYF.

There are a few counts of this clone. This CDR3 reads CASSFGVELYNSPLHF. The CDR3 nucleotides read TGTGCCAGCAGCTTCGGAGTCGAACTCTATAATTCACCCCTCCACTTT. The chain uses TRBV5-4 and TRBJ1-6; no definite D call. This CDR3 spans 16 amino acids. Trimming left V 2 bases short and J 3 bases short, with 12 bases between. Germline loops: CDR1 SGHNT, CDR2 YYREEE (reference sequence).

The V call is TRBV5-1, the J call TRBJ2-3; D is uncertain. This CDR3 region has 16 residues. The germline V and J ends were trimmed by 4 bases and 3 bases, with 18 bases remaining between them. Germline CDR1 and CDR2: SGHRS and YFSETQ. The CDR3 coding sequence is TGCGCCAGCAGCACCCCATCTCCAGCAGGTACAGATACGCAGTATTTT. Protein: CASSTPSPAGTDTQYF.

V is TRBV7-9 and J is TRBJ2-5; weak D call: TRBD1 (5 bases). The germline CDR1 and CDR2 sequences are SEHNR and FQNEAQ (reference sequence). The CDR3 totals 13 residues. V was shortened by 3 bases and J by 5 bases, with 10 bases between the two germline ends. The CDR3 spells CASSFQGIETQYF. CDR3 bases: TGTGCCAGCAGCTTTCAGGGAATCGAGACCCAGTACTTC.

V and J are TRBV27 and TRBJ1-1; D gene ambiguous. V was pared by 1 base and J by 0 bases, with 6 bases between. There are 14 residues in the CDR3. Per germline, CDR1 MNHEY and CDR2 SMNVEV (reference sequence). The CDR3 here is CASSLFGMNTEAFF. CDR3 coding DNA: TGTGCCAGCAGTTTATTCGGTATGAACACTGAAGCTTTCTTT.

The chain uses TRBV28 and TRBJ1-4; TRBD1 matches at 8 bases. Germline V gives CDR1 MDHEN, CDR2 SYDVKM. This CDR3 has 10 residues. This CDR3 reads CGTGNEKLFF. Written as DNA, the CDR3 is TGTGGGACAGGGAACGAAAAACTGTTTTTT.

The chain links TRBV9 to TRBJ2-1; TRBD2 is a possible D gene (5 bases). The CDR3 is 16 amino acids. The V gene's germline CDR1 is SGDLS and CDR2 YYNGEE. Trimming took 3 bases from V and 1 from J, leaving 14 bases between them. The CDR3 sequence: CASSGSVGSSYNEQFF. The CDR3 coding sequence is TGTGCCAGCAGCGGTAGCGTGGGGAGTTCCTACAATGAGCAGTTCTTC.

V gene TRBV7-6 combines with J gene TRBJ2-7, with D perhaps TRBD1 (6 bases). The CDR3 runs 12 residues. Germline V gene data show CDR1 as SGHVS and CDR2 as FNYEAQ. The ends were cut back, 5 bases at V and 7 bases at J, with 12 bases in the middle. The CDR3: CASSHTGLEQYF. CDR3 nucleotides: TGTGCCAGCAGCCATACAGGGTTAGAGCAGTACTTC.

The V and J genes are TRBV6-2 or TRBV6-3 and TRBJ1-5; no firm D call. The germline CDR1 and CDR2 sequences are MNHEY and SVGEGT. Trimming stripped 5 bases from V and 3 bases from J, with 11 bases between. The CDR3 is 14 residues long. The CDR3 DNA sequence: TGTGCCAGCAGTGTGTACAGAAACAATCAGCCCCAGCATTTT. Protein sequence: CASSVYRNNQPQHF.

V is TRBV19 and J is TRBJ1-2; TRBD1 matches 9 bases. The CDR3 consists of 14 residues. The germline V gene encodes CDR1 LNHDA and CDR2 SQIVND (reference sequence). V lost 6 bases, J lost 5 bases, and 7 bases stayed unmatched. This chain's CDR3 is CASRPGQGRYGYTF. Here the CDR3 DNA reads TGTGCCAGTAGACCGGGACAGGGACGGTATGGCTACACCTTC.

The chain couples TRBV4-3 to TRBJ2-5; 8 bases agree with TRBD1. After removal of 2 bases from V and 4 bases from J, the junction contained 12 bases not matched to a gene. This CDR3 comprises 17 residues. Germline CDR1 is LGHNA and CDR2 is YSLEER. The DNA of the CDR3 is TGCGCCAGCAGCCAATATGGAACGGACAGGGCGGGAGAGACCCAGTACTTC. This sequence encodes CASSQYGTDRAGETQYF.

CDR3 nucleotides: TGTGCCAGCAGACCCGGGACTATCGGGGAGCTGTTTTTT. Translating it yields CASRPGTIGELFF. The V gene is TRBV2, the J gene TRBJ2-2; 7 bases fit TRBD2. J was trimmed by 7 bases and V by 6 bases; bases with no gene match: 5. The CDR3 spans 13 residues. CDR1 is SNHLY, CDR2 FYNNEI, per germline.

This clone was recorded only once. The chain combines TRBV4-3 with TRBJ1-1; 8 positions match TRBD1. This CDR3 is built from 15 residues. V lost 4 bases, J lost 0 bases, and 4 bases stayed unmatched. The germline V gene encodes CDR1 LGHNA and CDR2 YSLEER. The CDR3 here is CASSRDRILNTEAFF. CDR3 bases: TGCGCCAGCAGCCGGGACAGGATATTGAACACTGAAGCTTTCTTT.

V usage is TRBV12-3 or TRBV12-4 and J usage is TRBJ1-4; a possible D gene is TRBD1 (5 bases). This CDR3 has 12 amino acids. Trimming took off 7 bases at V and 6 bases at J, with 9 bases between the two ends. Here the CDR3 reads CASKRDYEKLFF. The CDR3 DNA reads as TGTGCCAGCAAACGGGACTATGAAAAACTGTTTTTT.

This clone has just a few counts. This sequence joins TRBV4-1 and TRBJ1-5; D unresolved. V was trimmed by 0 bases and J by 3 bases, leaving 9 bases between them. The CDR3 has 15 residues. CDR1 MGHRA and CDR2 YSYEKL come from the germline V gene. CDR3 nucleotide sequence: TGCGCCAGCAGCCAAGAAGCCCACCCCAATCAGCCCCAGCATTTT. This gives the protein CASSQEAHPNQPQHF.

In the case of this clone: The germline gene is not matched at one end of the junction; a read error may be the cause. The chain uses TRBV27 and TRBJ2-7, with TRBD1 as a possible D gene (5 bases). This CDR3 spans 13 amino acids. CDR1 MNHEY and CDR2 SMNVEV come from the germline V gene (reference sequence). CDR3: CASSLGADYEHYF. CDR3 sequence (DNA): TGTGCCAGCAGTTTAGGGGCGGATTACGAGCATTACTTC.

The chain combines TRBV7-2 with TRBJ2-1; 9 bases are a match to TRBD2. With V trimmed by 2 bases and J by 4 bases, 9 bases remained unmatched. This CDR3 region has 17 residues. CDR1 is SGHTA, CDR2 FQGNSA, per germline. The CDR3: CASSLSSAGGAYNEQFF. The CDR3 nucleotides are TGTGCCAGCAGCTTAAGTTCGGCGGGGGGGGCGTACAATGAGCAGTTCTTC.

The rearrangement links TRBV5-5 to TRBJ1-2, with TRBD1 matching 9 bases. The CDR3 covers 13 residues. In germline, CDR1 is SGHKS, CDR2 YYEKEE (reference sequence). Germline trimming cut 4 bases from V and 6 bases from J; bases unmatched to any gene: 4. The CDR3 spells CASSTGQGNGYTF. The CDR3, as DNA: TGTGCCAGCAGCACCGGACAGGGGAATGGCTACACCTTC. The variable domain in full, with the rest retrieved from reference TRBV5-5 and TRBJ1-2, is DAGVTQSPTHLIKTRGQQVTLRCSPISGHKSVSWYQQVLGQGPQFIFQYYEKEERGRGNFPDRFSARQFPNYSSELNVNALLLGDSALYLCASSTGQGNGYTFGSGTRLTVV.

The CDR3 spells CASSVTRVNTGELFF. CDR3 DNA: TGTGCCAGCAGTGTCACCAGGGTCAACACCGGGGAGCTGTTTTTT. The rearrangement joins TRBV2 to TRBJ2-2, with a possible D match to TRBD1 (5 bases). Germline CDR1 is SNHLY and CDR2 is FYNNEI. V was shortened by 4 bases and J by 2 bases, with 11 bases between the two germline ends. This CDR3 region has 15 residues. The complete variable domain, with remaining parts taken from reference TRBV2 and TRBJ2-2, reads EPEVTQTPSHQVTQMGQEVILRCVPISNHLYFYWYRQILGQKVEFLVSFYNNEISEKSEIFDDQFSVERPDGSNFTLKIRSTKLEDSAMYFCASSVTRVNTGELFFGEGSRLTVL.

V gene TRBV19 combines with J gene TRBJ2-3; 8 bases match TRBD2. Germline CDR1 reads LNHDA; CDR2 reads SQIVND (reference sequence). The CDR3 length is 14 residues. J gave up 2 bases and V 5 bases, and 3 bases lay outside the gene matches. CDR3 sequence reads: CASSLAGITDTQYF. The CDR3 coding sequence is TGTGCCAGTAGTTTAGCGGGGATCACAGATACGCAGTATTTT.

The chain employs TRBV2 and TRBJ2-1, with TRBD2 matching 7 bases. The CDR3 loop spans 12 amino acids. V shed 6 bases, J shed 15 bases, and the junction held 11 bases outside the gene matches. The germline CDR1 and CDR2 sequences are SNHLY and FYNNEI. For the CDR3, the DNA is TGTGCCAGCAGGGAGGGAGGGAAAGGTTCGTTCTTC. Residues: CASREGGKGSFF.

This chain links TRBV7-9 with TRBJ2-1; D remains ambiguous. The V gene lost 4 bases and the J gene lost 7 bases, with 2 bases spanning the gap. The CDR3 sequence is 10 residues long. In germline, CDR1 is SEHNR, CDR2 FQNEAQ (reference sequence). The CDR3 loop is CASSSNEQFF. DNA of the CDR3: TGTGCCAGCAGCTCTAATGAGCAGTTCTTC.

The J gene is TRBJ2-7, the V gene TRBV7-2; weak D call: TRBD1 (5 bases). Looked up from germline, CDR1 is SGHTA and CDR2 is FQGNSA. The length of the CDR3 is 12 residues. Trimming left V 5 bases short and J 4 bases short, with 9 bases between. The DNA of the CDR3 is TGTGCCAGCAGCGCGAGACAGTACGAGCAGTACTTC. Translation: CASSARQYEQYF.

The CDR3 sequence is CASSLAGALNEQFF. DNA of the CDR3: TGTGCCAGCAGTTTGGCGGGAGCGCTAAATGAGCAGTTCTTC. The rearrangement joins TRBV28 to TRBJ2-1; 7 bases are shared with TRBD2. The germline V gene encodes CDR1 MDHEN and CDR2 SYDVKM. V was pared by 3 bases and J by 7 bases, with 6 bases of the junction left unmatched. The CDR3 totals 14 residues.

The CDR3 here is CASSQGRASGFSSYNEQFF. DNA of the CDR3: TGTGCCAGCAGCCAAGGCCGCGCTAGCGGGTTTAGCTCCTACAATGAGCAGTTCTTC. The chain is built from TRBV3-1 (or the pseudogene TRBV3-2) and TRBJ2-1, with TRBD2 matching 8 bases. Germline V gives CDR1 LGHDT, CDR2 YNNKEL (reference sequence). This CDR3 region has 19 residues. After removal of 1 base from V and 0 bases from J, the junction contained 11 bases not matched to a gene.

This clone is a singleton in its sample. The rearrangement uses TRBV7-9 and TRBJ1-1, with D unclear. The CDR3 is 13 amino acids. V lost 0 bases and J 0 bases, leaving 2 bases between the germline ends. Germline values: CDR1 SEHNR, CDR2 FQNEAQ (reference sequence). CDR3 loop: CASSLALNTEAFF. The CDR3 bases are TGTGCCAGCAGCTTAGCCTTGAACACTGAAGCTTTCTTT.

The rearrangement links TRBV28 to TRBJ2-7, with 9 bases that match TRBD1. V was pared by 6 bases and J by 6 bases, with 12 bases of the junction left unmatched. The CDR3 has 15 residues. From germline, CDR1 is MDHEN and CDR2 SYDVKM. In nucleotides, the CDR3 is TGTGCCAGCAGCCCACCGGGACAGGGAGGGTCCGAGCAGTACTTC. It encodes CASSPPGQGGSEQYF.